The sequence of this T cell receptor (beta chain) was determined in a study of T cell responses to AZD1222 COVID-19 vaccine. It was second doses at about 4 or about 12 weeks that were pooled. Study-wide points: Nearly half of spike-specific TCRs reportedly target unmutated variant regions. Clonal diversity was possibly underestimated, and white British individuals and females predominated among donors.

The assay was immunoSEQ multiplex PCR, and TCRdb's table has in-frame clones only and misses some. The table records about 150,000 clones, about 90% of them present only once. Points on this clone: Its matching antigen is unknown.

This CDR3 has 13 residues. CDR1 is SGHAT, CDR2 FQNNGV, per germline. Trimming removed 1 base from V and 6 bases from J, with 7 bases in between. Here the sequenced sample was peripheral blood, taken 28 days after the second AZD1222 dose. The sequence was collected from an adult who received the AZD1222 COVID-19 vaccine. This chain uses TRBV11-2 with TRBJ1-5, with D unresolved. This chain's CDR3 is CASSLVPGQPQHF. The CDR3 DNA reads as TGTGCCAGCAGCTTAGTGCCTGGTCAGCCCCAGCATTTT. The full variable domain, with the rest looked up from reference TRBV11-2 and TRBJ1-5, is EAGVAQSPRYKIIEKRQSVAFWCNPISGHATLYWYQQILGQGPKLLIQFQNNGVVDDSQLPKDRFSAERLKGVDSTLKIQPAKLEDSAVYLCASSLVPGQPQHFGDGTRLSIL.